This TCR beta chain was obtained from a study of blood T cell repertoires in COVID-19 (dated by TCRdb to about 2020). For context, the study as a whole: The collaborator samples originated in the United States, Italy and Spain and spanned the acute and convalescent phases of COVID-19. The prospective study material was composed of cDNA or gDNA derived from T cells, B-cell-depleted T cells, or PBMCs. Subjects who had been exposed to COVID-19, were actively infected with it, or had recovered from it provided the deeply sampled blood TCRbeta repertoires that made up the dataset. A freely available public database, intended as a resource for researchers studying the immune response to SARS-CoV-2, is where the repertoires were released. The samples were drawn from the first 160 participants of the ongoing ImmuneRACE study and from 1,200 or so subjects provided by 6 global collaborators. The sample metadata nearly always contained a de-identified subject ID, COVID-19 status, age in years and sex. Where available, HLA class I and class II types were obtained from metadata supplied by the sample provider rather than from assay-based typing. The study at large found these results: How much clinical and demographic metadata was included differed by source and by participant, and the metadata was provided uncurated.

TCRbeta CDR3 regions were amplified from genomic DNA by means of the immunoSEQ Assay, a bias-controlled multiplex PCR. In the paper's pipeline: The number of nucleated cells in each sample was estimated by amplification of reference gene primers within the assay. To quantify the absolute abundance of each unique TCRbeta CDR3 rearrangement, sequence reads were collapsed and filtered. For each sample, productive Simpson clonality was calculated by taking the square root of Simpson's diversity index across productive rearrangements. Imported from immuneACCESS, the table was reduced by TCRdb to in-frame sequences with V and J called. These copies leave out some clones; in studies compared against another copy, an unresolved V gene accounts for under half, and the cause of the remainder is not known. Clone size and V and J calls were adopted from that table, with D and trimming inferred from the DNA. This sample gives about 330,000 clones in total; 88% of them show up just once. The ten largest clones add up to approximately 4% of the sample.

Turning to this clone: Which antigen it targets is not known. Base qualities were left out, and no much larger clone turns up one base away.

Collaborating institutions collected whole blood in K2EDTA tubes following their own protocols. Collaborator samples were shipped for TCRbeta analysis as frozen whole blood, isolated PBMCs, or DNA extracted from either sample type. The germline V gene specifies SGHDT as CDR1 and YYEEEE as CDR2. The CDR3, cysteine through phenylalanine, is 15 amino acids long. Only the CDR3 region is kept as DNA, spanning 45 bases read in frame from base 1. V is shortened by 4 bases, J by 1 base, and the region joining them spans 14 bases. The chain is encoded by TRBV5-6 joined to TRBJ1-2, with an unclear D gene assignment. The origin of this receptor is a woman aged 45-60 years with active or convalescent COVID-19. Sequencing was done on a sample of peripheral blood. The CDR3 region: CASSTSPINNYGYTF. In nucleotides, the sequence is TGTGCCAGCAGCACCTCGCCTATCAATAACTATGGCTACACCTTC.